Listed here are 26 T cell receptor beta chains from one sample, sequenced in a study of OX40 agonist ivuxolimab in advanced cancers. Preparation of the library involved the immunoSEQ multiplex PCR assay. Drawn from immuneACCESS, this table holds only the in-frame rearrangements with V and J called that TCRdb kept. Clones are partly lost; checked studies trace under half to an unresolved V gene and leave the rest unexplained. This sample is represented by around 100,000 clones; around 91% of them were singletons. The top ten hold around 0.16% of the sample. The input for sequencing was CD4+ or CD8+ T cells sorted from blood, taken in a trial of the OX40 agonist ivuxolimab. Source of these receptors: an adult with an advanced solid tumor such as melanoma, head and neck, liver or kidney cancer.

The chain employs TRBV28 and TRBJ1-4, with 9 bases lining up with TRBD1. After removal of 4 bases from V and 10 bases from J, the junction contained 7 bases not matched to a gene. The CDR3 consists of 14 residues. The germline gives CDR1 MDHEN, CDR2 SYDVKM. The CDR3 here is CASSSGTGRGKLFF. The CDR3 region has the DNA TGTGCCAGCAGTTCGGGGACAGGGAGAGGAAAACTGTTTTTT.

The chain is built from TRBV29-1 and TRBJ2-1, with D possibly matching TRBD1 (6 bases). The ends were cut back, 6 bases at V and 6 bases at J, with 15 bases in the middle. CDR3 size: 13 residues. Germline V gene lookup returns CDR1 SQVTM and CDR2 ANQGSEA. In DNA form, the CDR3 reads TGCAGCGTAACAGGGAACATCCCCAATGAGCAGTTCTTC. Protein product: CSVTGNIPNEQFF.

V is TRBV5-6 and J is TRBJ2-7; possible D gene TRBD1, 5 bases. The CDR3 is 15 residues long. Germline values: CDR1 SGHDT, CDR2 YYEEEE. The V and J ends lost 1 base and 4 bases respectively, with 15 bases between them. CDR3 loop: CASSLTGWSDYEQYF. CDR3 in DNA: TGTGCCAGCAGCTTGACAGGCTGGTCAGATTACGAGCAGTACTTC.

The chain links TRBV5-1 to TRBJ2-7; 9 bases are a match to TRBD2. V was clipped by 2 bases and J by 2 bases; unmatched bases: 2. The CDR3 has 14 residues. Looked up from germline, CDR1 is SGHRS and CDR2 is YFSETQ. The DNA of the CDR3 is TGCGCCAGCAGCTTTAGCGGGGGCACCTACGAGCAGTACTTC. Translating gives CASSFSGGTYEQYF.

The chain employs TRBV11-3 and TRBJ2-1; 10 positions agree with TRBD2. Germline V lookup: CDR1 SGHNT, CDR2 YENEEA. The CDR3 spans 15 residues. V lost 1 base and J lost 7; bases outside the gene matches: 4. The CDR3 is CASSLGASGSNEQFF. The CDR3 coding sequence is TGTGCCAGCAGCTTAGGGGCTAGCGGGAGTAATGAGCAGTTCTTC.

This chain uses TRBV19 with TRBJ1-1; D uncertain. Between the trimmed V and J ends, which lost 0 bases and 0 bases, there was a span of 8 bases. The CDR3 has 15 amino acids. Germline V gene sequence: CDR1 LNHDA, CDR2 SQIVND (reference sequence). The CDR3 reads CASSIDPTVNTEAFF. As DNA, the CDR3 is TGTGCCAGTAGTATAGATCCTACCGTGAACACTGAAGCTTTCTTT. Full variable domain (rest looked up from reference TRBV19 and TRBJ1-1): DGGITQSPKYLFRKEGQNVTLSCEQNLNHDAMYWYRQDPGQGLRLIYYSQIVNDFQKGDIAEGYSVSREKKESFPLTVTSAQKNPTAFYLCASSIDPTVNTEAFFGQGTRLTVV.

The chain links TRBV15 to TRBJ1-2; D ambiguous. V was cut by 0 bases and J by 3 bases, with 14 bases left in between. This CDR3 has 16 residues. From germline, CDR1 is LNHNV and CDR2 YYDKDF (reference sequence). The CDR3 protein is CATSRDLGLIDYGYTF. The CDR3 DNA follows: TGTGCCACCAGCAGAGATTTAGGGCTTATAGACTATGGCTACACCTTC.

The chain combines TRBV5-4 with TRBJ1-6; no clear D. Germline lookup yields CDR1 SGHNT and CDR2 YYREEE (reference sequence). V lost 4 bases and J lost 7, with 12 bases in between. This CDR3 spans 14 amino acids. The CDR3 loop is CASSTTGPNSPLHF. The CDR3 DNA reads as TGTGCCAGCAGCACGACGGGCCCGAATTCACCCCTCCACTTT.

The chain recombines TRBV5-6 with TRBJ2-5, with 8 nucleotides matching TRBD2. The V and J ends lost 3 bases and 5 bases, in that order; junction bases with no gene match: 9. The germline CDR1 and CDR2 sequences are SGHDT and YYEEEE. CDR3 length equals 15 residues. CDR3 bases: TGTGCCAGCAGCTCCCCCGGGAGGGTGGGGGAGACCCAGTACTTC. Protein product: CASSSPGRVGETQYF.

The V gene is TRBV7-9, the J gene TRBJ2-3; the match to TRBD1 covers 8 bases. From germline, CDR1 is SEHNR and CDR2 FQNEAQ (reference sequence). V lost 6 bases and J lost 2; bases outside the gene matches: 7. The CDR3 covers 15 residues. The CDR3, as DNA: TGTGCCAGCAGTCTAGGACAGGGAATCACAGATACGCAGTATTTT. It specifies CASSLGQGITDTQYF.

This chain joins TRBV5-1 and TRBJ2-3; D remains ambiguous. This CDR3 spans 13 amino acids. The V gene lost 0 bases and the J gene lost 5 bases, with 7 bases spanning the gap. CDR1 and CDR2 (germline): SGHRS, YFSETQ. Here the CDR3 reads CASSLESGDTQYF. For the CDR3, the DNA is TGCGCCAGCAGCTTGGAGTCGGGAGATACGCAGTATTTT.

This chain uses TRBV10-3 with TRBJ1-5; D is undetermined. Trimming took 5 bases from V and 7 from J, leaving 15 bases between them. The CDR3 is 14 residues long. Germline V gene lookup returns CDR1 ENHRY and CDR2 SYGVKD. The CDR3 sequence: CAISIDARGQPQHF. In DNA, the CDR3 is TGTGCCATCAGTATTGACGCCCGCGGCCAGCCCCAGCATTTT.

This clone occurred once. The V call is TRBV5-1, the J call TRBJ2-4; the D is unclear. CDR1 is SGHRS and CDR2 is YFSETQ in the germline V gene. The V gene lost 0 bases and the J gene lost 8 bases, with 3 bases spanning the gap. CDR3 length: 11 amino acids. The chain's CDR3 is CASSLGYIQYF. The CDR3 DNA reads as TGCGCCAGCAGCTTGGGGTACATTCAGTACTTC.

J is TRBJ2-3 and V is TRBV7-9; the D is unclear. The CDR3 extends over 15 amino acids. The V end lost 6 bases, the J end lost 4 bases, and 17 bases lay between the germline ends. The germline CDR1 and CDR2 sequences are SEHNR and FQNEAQ (reference sequence). The CDR3 region has the DNA TGTGCCAGCAGGGACCTGGCGCGTGTCGCAGATACGCAGTATTTT. Its protein is CASRDLARVADTQYF.

The genes are TRBV5-1 and TRBJ1-1, with a tentative D call TRBD1 (6 bases). Germline assignment: CDR1 SGHRS and CDR2 YFSETQ. The CDR3 consists of 14 residues. Trimming took off 4 bases at V and 1 base at J, with 11 bases between the two ends. The CDR3 DNA sequence: TGCGCCAGCAGCAGGGGGGACGCGAACACTGAAGCTTTCTTT. Translated, it gives CASSRGDANTEAFF.

This clone was picked up a small number of times. The chain recombines TRBV5-8 with TRBJ1-6; unclear D gene. V shed 1 base and J shed 0 bases, with 11 bases lying between them. The CDR3 sequence is 17 residues long. Germline V CDR1 and CDR2: SGHTS, YDEGEE. Written as DNA, the CDR3 is TGTGCCAGCAGCTTGCAGCTAGCCAGCTCCTATAATTCACCCCTCCACTTT. As protein: CASSLQLASSYNSPLHF.

This chain joins TRBV5-3 and TRBJ1-1, with no clear D. TRBV5-3 is reported as an ORF; its role is uncertain. The CDR3 sequence is 12 residues long. Trimming stripped 5 bases from V and 10 bases from J, with 15 bases between. CDR3 bases: TGTGCCAGAAGATCGGACCCGGGCACAGCTTTCTTT. Residues: CARRSDPGTAFF.

The gene calls are TRBV10-3 and TRBJ1-5; no firm D call. V was clipped by 10 bases and J by 0 bases, with 13 bases between them. The length of the CDR3 is 14 residues. Germline V gene data show CDR1 as ENHRY and CDR2 as SYGVKD. In DNA form, the CDR3 reads TGTGCCACCTGGGCAGAATATAGCAATCAGCCCCAGCATTTT. This gives the protein CATWAEYSNQPQHF.

This sequence joins TRBV30 and TRBJ2-5; D unclear. V dropped 0 bases and J dropped 6 bases, with 5 bases sitting between them. Germline CDR1 reads GTSNPN; CDR2 reads SVGIG (reference sequence). The CDR3 has 11 residues. The CDR3 sequence is CAWSVGKTQYF. The CDR3 DNA reads TGTGCCTGGAGTGTAGGGAAGACCCAGTACTTC.

The J gene is TRBJ1-5, the V gene TRBV12-2. TRBV12-2 is classified as a pseudogene. The CDR3 loop spans 13 amino acids. The CDR3 bases are TGTGCAAGTCGGCATTCTAGTGGTCAGCCCCAGCATTTT. Its translation is CASRHSSGQPQHF.

This clone showed up just once. The chain is built from TRBV19 and TRBJ2-5; D gene uncertain. CDR3 size: 11 residues. CDR1 is LNHDA, CDR2 SQIVND, per germline (reference sequence). V was clipped by 1 base and J by 7 bases, with 4 bases between them. CDR3 coding DNA: TGTGCCAGTAGTATAGCGGGGACCCAGTACTTC. Its translation: CASSIAGTQYF.

J is TRBJ2-5 and V is TRBV11-3; 15 nucleotides align to TRBD2. Germline assignment: CDR1 SGHNT and CDR2 YENEEA. The CDR3 has 16 residues. V trimming: 5 bases; J trimming: 4 bases; junction bases outside the gene matches: 5. The chain's CDR3 is CASSPGTSGGLETQYF. As DNA, the CDR3 is TGTGCCAGCAGCCCCGGGACTAGCGGGGGGTTAGAGACCCAGTACTTC.

This clone came up once. The chain employs TRBV28 and TRBJ2-7; 11 nucleotides line up with TRBD2. In germline, CDR1 is MDHEN, CDR2 SYDVKM. Losses at the gene ends were 3 bases for V and 2 bases for J; bases not matched to a gene: 12. The CDR3 loop spans 18 amino acids. Here the CDR3 DNA reads TGTGCCAGCAGTTTGCTCGGCGGATATAGCGGGAGGGCCTACGAGCAGTACTTC. Amino acid sequence: CASSLLGGYSGRAYEQYF.

J is TRBJ2-2 and V is TRBV5-5; 8 nucleotides line up with TRBD2. The V segment lost 2 bases and the J segment 4 bases; nucleotides outside the gene matches: 1. The CDR3 is made up of 14 amino acids. Germline CDR1 and CDR2: SGHKS and YYEKEE (reference sequence). This CDR3 is CASSFSGITGELFF. The CDR3, as DNA: TGTGCCAGCAGCTTTAGCGGGATCACCGGGGAGCTGTTTTTT. Complete variable domain (other parts from reference TRBV5-5 and TRBJ2-2): DAGVTQSPTHLIKTRGQQVTLRCSPISGHKSVSWYQQVLGQGPQFIFQYYEKEERGRGNFPDRFSARQFPNYSSELNVNALLLGDSALYLCASSFSGITGELFFGEGSRLTVL.

The chain has TRBV6-6 and TRBJ1-4; 7 bases match TRBD1. This CDR3 is 16 amino acids long. V shed 6 bases, J shed 5 bases, and the junction held 12 bases outside the gene matches. Germline loops: CDR1 MNHNY, CDR2 SVGAGI (reference sequence). CDR3 protein: CASSRTGVWGNEKLFF. The CDR3 DNA reads TGTGCCAGCAGCCGTACAGGGGTTTGGGGGAATGAAAAACTGTTTTTT.

V is TRBV25-1 and J is TRBJ2-3; D is undetermined. The V end was cut by 5 bases, the J end by 3 bases, with 6 bases between. The CDR3 runs to 12 residues. Looked up from germline, CDR1 is MGHDK and CDR2 is SYGVNS. The CDR3 region has the DNA TGTGCCAGCAGTCAACTTACAGATACGCAGTATTTT. The encoded protein is CASSQLTDTQYF.